Listed here is a single T cell receptor beta chain. What it binds is not known. Clones were sequenced by immunoSEQ multiplex PCR, and TCRdb holds only the in-frame ones, with some missing. This table has 55,000 or so clones, 60% to 75% appearing once. This record belongs to a study of CD4+ T cells in melanoma. General study findings and limits: A reported correlation linked neoantigen-specific CD4+ T cells to CD8+, macrophage and B cell function.

Germline values: CDR1 LGHNA, CDR2 YNFKEQ. V lost 0 bases, J lost 1 base, and 22 bases lay in between. The CDR3 extends over 19 amino acids. J is TRBJ2-7 and V is TRBV4-2; tentatively, D is TRBD1 (6 bases). Sequenced sample: tumor tissue. The TCR originated in a human donor with melanoma. The CDR3 spells CASSQDLYPQGTPSYEQYF. The CDR3 DNA sequence: TGTGCCAGCAGCCAAGATCTTTACCCCCAGGGGACACCTTCCTACGAGCAGTACTTC.